This T cell receptor (beta chain) was sequenced for a study of vaccination effects on CD4 cells after COVID-19 (dated by TCRdb to between 2021 and 2022). For the wider study: Post-vaccine samples across the study were collected a median of 72 days after the second dose, with a range of 14 to 241. SARS-CoV-2 spike-specific CD4+ TCR repertoires from before and after mRNA vaccination were compared in COVID-19 convalescent patients and in infection-naive vaccine recipients. A total of ten to eleven COVID-19 convalescent patients and a few SARS-CoV-2-naive healthy vaccine recipients were included in the full study. Cultures from other donors in the study were sequenced with the Oncomine TCR Beta short-read assay on an Illumina iSeq 100.

The library was built by means of the immunoSEQ multiplex PCR assay. DNA from the cultured, isolated CD4+ T cells was subjected to TCR beta CDR3 sequencing. The study's own analysis went as follows. The analysis removed non-productive TCR sequences, trimmed reads to the CDR3 region, and retained only CDR3s that were 7 or more amino acids long. The MANAFEST web app was used to pick out antigen-specific clonotypes by comparing their expansion in peptide wells with that in reference cultures. To count as positive, a clone had to show expansion at FDR<0.05 compared with the reference and with all other wells, an odds ratio above 5, and a frequency above 0.1% in two replicate wells. Clonotypes significantly expanded in SARS-CoV-2 spike wells and in at least one common cold coronavirus spike condition were defined as cross-reactive. CDR3 similarity was assessed by Levenshtein distance with the stringdist R package, and unrooted trees were built with ape in R 3.6.1. In TCRdb, the immuneACCESS table is reduced to in-frame sequences with V and J assigned. These tables do not hold every clone; where another copy was compared, an unresolved V gene accounts for under half, and the others remain unexplained. V, J and clone size derive from that table, while D and trimming were established from the DNA sequence. The sample table records some 15,000 clones; 76% of these occur just once. The ten largest clonotypes hold 15% to 20% of the sample.

Comment on this clone: The specificity of this receptor is unknown. No qualities accompany the bases; no much larger clone lies one base away.

The study at large found these results: The study was limited by a small number of convalescent patients and lacked early post-infection timepoints. Among healthy vaccine recipients, nearly all vaccine-induced clones were SARS-CoV-2 mono-reactive, and just 1 of 255 was cross-reactive with common cold coronaviruses. Clones induced by infection and clones induced by vaccination both contracted markedly at late timepoints after vaccination, which fits with T cell responses waning over time.

In the ViraFEST assay, PBMC were stimulated with viral peptide pools, and antigen-specific CD4+ T cell clonotypes were then identified by expansion using TCR sequencing. After less than eleven days of culture, CD4+ T cells were isolated with the EasySep CD4+ T cell isolation kit. Each participant got two doses of an mRNA SARS-CoV-2 vaccine, either BNT162b2 or mRNA-1273. None of the healthy vaccine recipients had a prior SARS-CoV-2 infection, which was confirmed by nucleocapsid antibody tests that came back negative both before and after vaccination. Each well held some 1.9 million PBMC cultured in IMDM containing roughly 5.1% human AB serum, about 10 IU/ml IL-2 and gentamicin, along with about 10 ug/ml peptides. Half of the culture medium was replaced with fresh IL-2-containing medium on days 3 and 7. Each peptide stimulation condition was cultured in triplicate wells unless otherwise noted. PBMC were separated from whole blood using Ficoll-Paque Plus gradient centrifugation and were then either cryopreserved at -140C or used fresh. The overlapping peptide pools covered the spike proteins of SARS-CoV-2 and of the common cold coronaviruses HCoV-NL63, HCoV-OC43 and HCoV-229E. The QIAamp micro DNA kit was used to extract genomic DNA from the cultured CD4+ T cells.

The receptor was isolated from a human donor who received a COVID-19 vaccine. Specimen: CD4+ T cells from PBMCs cultured with HCoV-NL63 spike peptides, collected after COVID-19 vaccination. Read against the paper, the sample's cell subset or site label means: HCoV-NL63 spike overlapping peptide pool stimulation.

The CDR3 region reads CASSLTRNEQFF. The nucleotide sequence is TGTGCCAGCAGTTTAACCCGGAATGAGCAGTTCTTC. The chain is encoded by TRBV28 joined to TRBJ2-1, with the D gene not clear enough to name. The V end loses 2 bases and the J end loses 7 bases, and a stretch of 6 bases separates them. Based on the germline V gene, the CDR1 and CDR2 sequences are MDHEN and SYDVKM. The CDR3 starts with the cysteine, ends with the phenylalanine, and has 12 residues. Just CDR3 DNA is preserved here, 36 bases in frame from base 1.